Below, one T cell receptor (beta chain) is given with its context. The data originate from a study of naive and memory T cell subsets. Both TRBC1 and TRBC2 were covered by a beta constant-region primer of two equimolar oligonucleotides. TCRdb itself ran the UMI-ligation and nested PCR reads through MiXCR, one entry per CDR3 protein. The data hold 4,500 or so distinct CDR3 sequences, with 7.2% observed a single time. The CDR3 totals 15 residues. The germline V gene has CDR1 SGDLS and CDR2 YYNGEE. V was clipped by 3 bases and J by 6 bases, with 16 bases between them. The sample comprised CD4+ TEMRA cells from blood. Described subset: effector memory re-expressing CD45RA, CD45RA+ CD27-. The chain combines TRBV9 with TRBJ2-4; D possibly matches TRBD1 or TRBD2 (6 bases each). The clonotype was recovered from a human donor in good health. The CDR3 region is CASSGGDTRGNIQYF. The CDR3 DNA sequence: TGTGCCAGCAGCGGGGGGGACACGCGAGGAAACATTCAGTACTTC.